Below, 10 T cell receptor beta chains from the same sample are listed, as sequenced in a study of T-cell memory formation after mild COVID-19 (TCRdb year 2021). Libraries were prepared through 5' RACE. Data came from an Illumina NovaSeq 6000. In-frame beta chains were kept once TCRdb had trimmed the public reads at Q25 with fastp and called clones with MiXCR. Each entry is one CDR3 protein sequence, shown with its most common DNA and genes. Recorded for this sample are roughly 310,000 distinct CDR3 sequences; roughly 15% of them occurred a single time. The ten largest clones represent over 20% of the sample. The sequenced material came from PBMCs or a T cell subset sorted from them (not recorded which). These receptors were obtained from a man younger than 30 who had mild COVID-19 (a few samples of this study predate the infection). The sample titles of this study are shuffled in the database, so cell type and time point are left out; the donor was told from shared clones.

This chain connects TRBV6-1 to TRBJ1-1, with D tentatively TRBD1 (5 bases). This CDR3 is built from 15 residues. Deletions cut 5 bases from V and 6 bases from J, with 19 bases between. Per germline, CDR1 MNHNS and CDR2 SASEGT. CDR3 nucleotide sequence: TGTGCCAGCAGTCCTCCCGCGCAGGGTTTCTCTGAAGCTTTCTTT. Protein sequence: CASSPPAQGFSEAFF.

This clonotype was found a few times. The chain combines TRBV6-2 or TRBV6-3 with TRBJ2-7; D uncertain. Per germline, CDR1 MNHEY and CDR2 SVGEGT. Trimming removed 0 bases at V and 0 bases at J, with 12 bases between. The CDR3 is 16 residues long. The CDR3 protein is CASSYSVTQLSYEQYV. CDR3 sequence (DNA): TGTGCCAGCAGTTACTCGGTTACACAACTCTCCTACGAGCAGTACGTC.

This chain links TRBV12-3 or TRBV12-4 with TRBJ1-1; no firm D call. The CDR3 has 12 amino acids. Trimming took off 3 bases at V and 4 bases at J, with 6 bases between the two ends. The CDR3 DNA reads TGTGCCAGCAGTTTGTTCGGCACTGAAGCTTTCTTT. It specifies CASSLFGTEAFF.

This clonotype showed up just a few times. This chain uses TRBV20-1 with TRBJ2-2; weak D call: TRBD1 (6 bases). V was clipped by 7 bases and J by 7 bases, with 22 bases between them. The CDR3 is made up of 15 amino acids. Germline loops: CDR1 DFQATT, CDR2 SNEGSKA (reference sequence). CDR3 nucleotide sequence: TGCAGTGTAGGAAGGGACACCCTATTTGGCGGGGAGCTGTTTTTT. It is translated as CSVGRDTLFGGELFF.

This chain joins TRBV13 and TRBJ1-5; possibly TRBD1 for D (6 bases). Germline V gene lookup returns CDR1 PRHDT and CDR2 FYEKMQ (reference sequence). The CDR3 is made up of 15 amino acids. V shed 5 bases and J shed 2 bases, with 13 bases lying between them. The CDR3 DNA reads as TGTGCCAGCAGCGCCCGGGGGGGCGGCAATCAGCCCCAGCATTTT. This translates into CASSARGGGNQPQHF.

This clonotype appeared a few times. V gene TRBV11-2 combines with J gene TRBJ1-1; D not resolved. The CDR3 is made up of 16 amino acids. Germline lookup yields CDR1 SGHAT and CDR2 FQNNGV. V dropped 4 bases and J dropped 0 bases, with 15 bases sitting between them. This chain's CDR3 is CASSSRRIPMNTEAFF. The CDR3 bases are TGTGCCAGCAGCTCCCGACGGATACCCATGAACACTGAAGCTTTCTTT.

The V call is TRBV19, the J call TRBJ1-5; D is perhaps TRBD1 (6 bases). The V gene's germline CDR1 is LNHDA and CDR2 SQIVND (reference sequence). This CDR3 contains 15 residues. Trimming left V 5 bases short and J 0 bases short, with 11 bases between. CDR3 DNA: TGTGCCAGTAGTTGGGACACGTATAGCAATCAGCCCCAGCATTTT. Amino acid sequence: CASSWDTYSNQPQHF. Together with reference TRBV19 and TRBJ1-5, the CDR3 gives the full variable domain: DGGITQSPKYLFRKEGQNVTLSCEQNLNHDAMYWYRQDPGQGLRLIYYSQIVNDFQKGDIAEGYSVSREKKESFPLTVTSAQKNPTAFYLCASSWDTYSNQPQHFGDGTRLSIL.

CDR3 coding DNA: TGCAGTGCTAGAGATGCTACTAGTTTAACCGGGGAGCTGTTTTTT. Residues: CSARDATSLTGELFF. This sequence joins TRBV20-1 and TRBJ2-2, with TRBD2 as a possible D gene (5 bases). Trimming left V 0 bases short and J 5 bases short, with 13 bases between. The germline gives CDR1 DFQATT, CDR2 SNEGSKA (reference sequence). The CDR3 extends over 15 amino acids.

This clonotype was counted a few times. The J gene is TRBJ2-5, the V gene TRBV6-2 or TRBV6-3; D gene uncertain. V was trimmed by 5 bases and J by 1 base, leaving 5 bases between them. Germline assignment: CDR1 MNHEY and CDR2 SVGEGT. There are 12 residues in the CDR3. DNA for the CDR3: TGTGCCAGCAGTAAACGCCAAGAGACCCAGTACTTC. As protein: CASSKRQETQYF.

Worth noting for this clonotype: Compared with germline, one end of the junction differs, possibly owing to a read error. The V call is TRBV4-3, the J call TRBJ2-5; 7 bases agree with TRBD1. The CDR3 spans 18 residues. CDR1 is LGHNA, CDR2 YSLEER, per germline. The CDR3 sequence: CDSSQESVDRAPLGAQYF. The CDR3 nucleotides are TGCGACAGCAGCCAAGAAAGTGTCGACAGGGCTCCCTTAGGGGCCCAGTACTTC.